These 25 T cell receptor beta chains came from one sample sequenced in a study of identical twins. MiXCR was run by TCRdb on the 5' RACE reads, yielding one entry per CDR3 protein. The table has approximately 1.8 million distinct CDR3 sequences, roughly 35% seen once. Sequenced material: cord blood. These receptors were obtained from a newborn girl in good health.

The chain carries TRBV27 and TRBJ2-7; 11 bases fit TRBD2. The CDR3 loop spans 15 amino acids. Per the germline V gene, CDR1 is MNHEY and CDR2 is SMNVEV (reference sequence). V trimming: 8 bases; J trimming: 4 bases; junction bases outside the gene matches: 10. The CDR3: CASLFTSGGWYEQYF. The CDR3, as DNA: TGTGCCAGCCTCTTCACTAGCGGGGGCTGGTACGAGCAGTACTTC.

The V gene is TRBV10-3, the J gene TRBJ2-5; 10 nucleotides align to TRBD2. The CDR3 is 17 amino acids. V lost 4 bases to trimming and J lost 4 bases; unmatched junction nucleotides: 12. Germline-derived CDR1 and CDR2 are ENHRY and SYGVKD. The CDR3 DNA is TGTGCCATCAGTGCCGGCTCTAGCGGGGGTGGGGGAGAGACCCAGTACTTC. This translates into CAISAGSSGGGGETQYF.

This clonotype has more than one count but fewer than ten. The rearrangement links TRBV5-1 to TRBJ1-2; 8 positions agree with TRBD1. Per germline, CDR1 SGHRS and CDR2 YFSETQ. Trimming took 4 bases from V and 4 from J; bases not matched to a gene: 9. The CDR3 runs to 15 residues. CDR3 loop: CASSGGRDRSYGYTF. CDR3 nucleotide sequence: TGCGCCAGCAGCGGTGGTCGGGACAGGAGCTATGGCTACACCTTC. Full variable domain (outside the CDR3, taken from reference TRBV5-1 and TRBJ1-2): KAGVTQTPRYLIKTRGQQVTLSCSPISGHRSVSWYQQTPGQGLQFLFEYFSETQRNKGNFPGRFSGRQFSNSRSEMNVSTLELGDSALYLCASSGGRDRSYGYTFGSGTRLTVV.

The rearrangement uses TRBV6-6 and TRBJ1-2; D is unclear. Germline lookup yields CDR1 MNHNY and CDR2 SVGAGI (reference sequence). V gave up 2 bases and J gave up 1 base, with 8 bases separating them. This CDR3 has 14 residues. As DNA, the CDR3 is TGTGCCAGCAGTTACATTAACAGTAACTATGGCTACACCTTC. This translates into CASSYINSNYGYTF.

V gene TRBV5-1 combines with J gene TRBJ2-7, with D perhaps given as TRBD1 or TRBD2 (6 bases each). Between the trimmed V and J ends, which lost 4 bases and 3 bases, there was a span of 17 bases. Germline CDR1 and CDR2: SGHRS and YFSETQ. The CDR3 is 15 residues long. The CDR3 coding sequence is TGCGCCAGCAGCACTAACAGGAGGGGGAACTACGAGCAGTACTTC. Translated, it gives CASSTNRRGNYEQYF.

In DNA form, the CDR3 reads TGCAGCGTTGAAAAAAGCTATGAGCAGTTCTTC. This gives the protein CSVEKSYEQFF. This chain joins TRBV29-1 and TRBJ2-1; D unresolved. V was cut by 2 bases and J by 8 bases, with 7 bases left in between. Germline assignment: CDR1 SQVTM and CDR2 ANQGSEA. CDR3 size: 11 residues.

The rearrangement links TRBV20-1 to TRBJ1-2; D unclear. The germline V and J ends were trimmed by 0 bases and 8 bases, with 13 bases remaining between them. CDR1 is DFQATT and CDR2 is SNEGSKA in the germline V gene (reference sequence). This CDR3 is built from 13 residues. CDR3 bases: TGCAGTGCTAGAGATGTGTCCGGGAACGGCTACACCTTC. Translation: CSARDVSGNGYTF.

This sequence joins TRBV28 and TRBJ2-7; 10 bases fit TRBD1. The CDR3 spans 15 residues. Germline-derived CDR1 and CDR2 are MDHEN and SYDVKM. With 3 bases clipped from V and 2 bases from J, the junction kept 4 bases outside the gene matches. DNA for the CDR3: TGTGCCAGCAGTTTTGCCGGACAGGGGGCCTACGAGCAGTACTTC. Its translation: CASSFAGQGAYEQYF.

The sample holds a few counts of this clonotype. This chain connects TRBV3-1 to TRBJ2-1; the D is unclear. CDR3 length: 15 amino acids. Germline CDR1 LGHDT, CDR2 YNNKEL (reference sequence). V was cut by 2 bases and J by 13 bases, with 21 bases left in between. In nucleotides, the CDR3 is TGTGCCAGCAGCCAAAGCGCTCCAGACCCCCTTCGTCAGTTCTTC. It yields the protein CASSQSAPDPLRQFF.

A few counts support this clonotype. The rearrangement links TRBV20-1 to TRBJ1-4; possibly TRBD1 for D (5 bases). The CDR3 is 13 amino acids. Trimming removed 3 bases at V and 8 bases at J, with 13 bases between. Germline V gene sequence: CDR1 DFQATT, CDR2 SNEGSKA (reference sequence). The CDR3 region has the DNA TGCAGTGCTAGCATAGGGGCGAGGGAAAAACTGTTTTTT. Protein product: CSASIGAREKLFF.

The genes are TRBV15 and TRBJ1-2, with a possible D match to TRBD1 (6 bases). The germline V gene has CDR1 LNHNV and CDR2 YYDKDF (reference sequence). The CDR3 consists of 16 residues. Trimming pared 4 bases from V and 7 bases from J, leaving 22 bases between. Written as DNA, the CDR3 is TGTGCCACCAGCACCCCCTCAGGGGTTTTGTTCGGTGGCTACACCTTC. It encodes CATSTPSGVLFGGYTF. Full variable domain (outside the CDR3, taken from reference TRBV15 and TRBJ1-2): DAMVIQNPRYQVTQFGKPVTLSCSQTLNHNVMYWYQQKSSQAPKLLFHYYDKDFNNEADTPDNFQSRRPNTSFCFLDIRSPGLGDTAMYLCATSTPSGVLFGGYTFGSGTRLTVV.

The CDR3 sequence is CSARNAQTYGYTF. The CDR3 DNA reads as TGCAGTGCTAGAAACGCACAGACCTATGGCTACACCTTC. The chain recombines TRBV20-1 with TRBJ1-2; D unresolved. The CDR3 runs to 13 residues. In germline, CDR1 is DFQATT, CDR2 SNEGSKA (reference sequence). V was trimmed by 2 bases and J by 4 bases, leaving 11 bases between them.

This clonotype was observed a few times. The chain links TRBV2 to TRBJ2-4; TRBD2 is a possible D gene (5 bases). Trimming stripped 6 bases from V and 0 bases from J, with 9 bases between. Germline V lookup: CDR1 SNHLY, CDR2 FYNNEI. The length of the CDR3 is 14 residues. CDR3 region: CASREDLAKNIQYF. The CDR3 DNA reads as TGTGCCAGCAGGGAGGATCTAGCCAAAAACATTCAGTACTTC.

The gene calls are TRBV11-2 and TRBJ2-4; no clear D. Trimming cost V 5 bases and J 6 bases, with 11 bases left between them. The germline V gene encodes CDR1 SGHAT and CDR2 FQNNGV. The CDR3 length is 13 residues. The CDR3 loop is CASSIGRRNIQYF. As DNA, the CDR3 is TGTGCCAGCAGCATAGGAAGGCGAAACATTCAGTACTTC.

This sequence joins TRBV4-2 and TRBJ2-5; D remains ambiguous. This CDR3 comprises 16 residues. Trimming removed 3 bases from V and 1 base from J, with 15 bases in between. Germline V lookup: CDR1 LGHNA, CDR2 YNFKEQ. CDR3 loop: CASSHADPFFQETQYF. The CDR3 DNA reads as TGTGCCAGCAGCCATGCTGATCCGTTTTTCCAAGAGACCCAGTACTTC.

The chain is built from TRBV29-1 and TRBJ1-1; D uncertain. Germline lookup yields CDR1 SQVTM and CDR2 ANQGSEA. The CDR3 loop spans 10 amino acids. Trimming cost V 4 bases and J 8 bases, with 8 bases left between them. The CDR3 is CSVGEWEAFF. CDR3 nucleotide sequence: TGCAGCGTTGGAGAGTGGGAAGCTTTCTTT.

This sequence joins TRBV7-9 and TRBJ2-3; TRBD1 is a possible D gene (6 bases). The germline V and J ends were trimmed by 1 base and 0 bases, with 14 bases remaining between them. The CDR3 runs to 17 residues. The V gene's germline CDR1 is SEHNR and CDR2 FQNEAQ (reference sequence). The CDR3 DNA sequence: TGTGCCAGCAGCTTAGTCCGGCAACAGGGAAGCACAGATACGCAGTATTTT. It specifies CASSLVRQQGSTDTQYF.

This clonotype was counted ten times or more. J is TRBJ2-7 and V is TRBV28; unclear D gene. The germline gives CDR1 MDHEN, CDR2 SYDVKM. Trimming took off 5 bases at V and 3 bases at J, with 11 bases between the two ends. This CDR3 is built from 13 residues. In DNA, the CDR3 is TGTGCCAGCAGTCCTTGGACGGGCTACGAGCAGTACTTC. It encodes CASSPWTGYEQYF.

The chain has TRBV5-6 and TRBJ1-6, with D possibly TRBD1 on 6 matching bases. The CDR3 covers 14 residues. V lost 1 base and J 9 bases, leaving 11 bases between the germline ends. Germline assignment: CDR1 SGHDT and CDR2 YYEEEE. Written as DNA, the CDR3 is TGTGCCAGCAGCTTGATGACAGGAAGTTCACCCCTCCACTTT. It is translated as CASSLMTGSSPLHF.

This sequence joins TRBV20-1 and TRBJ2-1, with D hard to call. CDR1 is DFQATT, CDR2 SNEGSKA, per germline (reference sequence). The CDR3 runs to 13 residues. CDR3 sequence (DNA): TGCAGGGCATGTGGTGGGTCCTACAATGAGCAGTTCTTC. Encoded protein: CRACGGSYNEQFF.

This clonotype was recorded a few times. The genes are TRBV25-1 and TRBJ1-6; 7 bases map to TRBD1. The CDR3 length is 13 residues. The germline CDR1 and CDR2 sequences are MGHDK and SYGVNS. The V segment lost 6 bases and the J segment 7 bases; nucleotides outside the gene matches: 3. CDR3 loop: CASSVTGNSPLHF. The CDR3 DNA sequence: TGTGCCAGCAGCGTGACAGGGAATTCACCCCTCCACTTT. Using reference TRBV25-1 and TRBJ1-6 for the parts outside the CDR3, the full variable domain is EADIYQTPRYLVIGTGKKITLECSQTMGHDKMYWYQQDPGMELHLIHYSYGVNSTEKGDLSSESTVSRIRTEHFPLTLESARPSHTSQYLCASSVTGNSPLHFGNGTRLTVT.

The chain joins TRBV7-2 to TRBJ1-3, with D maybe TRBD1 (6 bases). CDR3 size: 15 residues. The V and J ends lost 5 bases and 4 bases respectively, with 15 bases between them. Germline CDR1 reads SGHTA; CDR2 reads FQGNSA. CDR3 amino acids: CASSPQPGVGNTIYF. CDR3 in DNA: TGTGCCAGCAGCCCACAGCCAGGGGTCGGAAACACCATATATTTT.

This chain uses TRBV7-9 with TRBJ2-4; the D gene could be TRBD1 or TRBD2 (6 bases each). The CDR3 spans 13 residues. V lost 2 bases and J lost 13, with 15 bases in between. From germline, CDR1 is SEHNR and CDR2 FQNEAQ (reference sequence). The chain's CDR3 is CASSLFGGWEQYF. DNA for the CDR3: TGTGCCAGCAGCTTATTCGGGGGCTGGGAGCAGTACTTC.

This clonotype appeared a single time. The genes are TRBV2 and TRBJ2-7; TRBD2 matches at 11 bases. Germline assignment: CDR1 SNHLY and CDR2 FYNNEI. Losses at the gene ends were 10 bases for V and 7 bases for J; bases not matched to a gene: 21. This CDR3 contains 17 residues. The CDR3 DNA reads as TGTGCCACCCTATCTAGCGGGGGGCCCTTTACCTACAATGAGCAGTACTTC. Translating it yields CATLSSGGPFTYNEQYF.

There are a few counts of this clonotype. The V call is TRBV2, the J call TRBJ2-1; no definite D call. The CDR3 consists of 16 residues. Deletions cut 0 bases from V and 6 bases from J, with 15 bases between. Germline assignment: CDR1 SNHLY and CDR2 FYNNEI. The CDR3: CASSEALAQIGNEQFF. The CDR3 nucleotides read TGTGCCAGCAGTGAAGCCCTCGCCCAGATAGGCAATGAGCAGTTCTTC.